This is a list of T cell receptor beta chains from one sample in a study of blood T cell repertoires in COVID-19. The protocol was immunoSEQ multiplex PCR, while the TCRdb copy is restricted to in-frame clones and leaves out a portion. The table has about 210,000 clones, 87% seen once. Specimen: PBMCs or T cells enriched from blood (not recorded which). These TCRs come from a young man with acute COVID-19. Both conserved end residues are part of each CDR3. Fields, in order: D gene, V gene, clone size, J gene, CDR3 DNA, CDR3 protein. D genes are given only for firm matches. Some rows have no size entry. The others give once, few or many, or a class for an expanded clone.

>-|TRBV30|-|TRBJ1-2
TGTGCCTGGGCCTTGCGGGGGCTATCTGGCTACACCTTC
CAWALRGLSGYTF
>-|TRBV7-9|-|TRBJ1-5
TGTGCCAGCAGCGACAGTGGCAGTTATAGCAATCAGCCCCAGCATTTT
CASSDSGSYSNQPQHF
>-|TRBV7-2|-|TRBJ2-7
TGTGCCACGGCTAGCGAGAGCTACGAGCAGTACTTC
CATASESYEQYF
>-|TRBV7-2|-|TRBJ1-2
TGTGCCAGCAGCAGAGGCACCTATGGCTACACCTTC
CASSRGTYGYTF
>TRBD1|TRBV7-2|-|TRBJ1-2
TGTGCCAGCAGCTTAGGGCAGGGGGCTCACGAGGGCTACACCTTC
CASSLGQGAHEGYTF
>TRBD1|TRBV3-1/TRBV3-2|-|TRBJ1-2
TGTGCCAGCAGCCAAGAAGGGGGCTGGGGCTACACCTTC
CASSQEGGWGYTF
>TRBD1|TRBV28|-|TRBJ1-6
TGTGCCAGCAGTAGTCAGGGGGCCGGCAATTCACCCCTCCACTTT
CASSSQGAGNSPLHF
>TRBD2|TRBV7-3|-|TRBJ2-1
TGTGCCAGCAGCTTAACGTCGAGGGCTAGCGGGAGGCCGAAACAGTTCTTC
CASSLTSRASGRPKQFF
>-|TRBV4-1|-|TRBJ2-2
TGCGCCAGCAGCCAAGATCTTCGGGCGACAGTTAACACCGGGGAGCTGTTTTTT
CASSQDLRATVNTGELFF
>-|TRBV7-2|-|TRBJ1-6
TGTGCCAGCAGCTTAGTGCCGGGTCTTTCACCCCTCCACTTT
CASSLVPGLSPLHF
>-|TRBV30|-|TRBJ1-5
TGTGCCTCCCAGGGATGGGGCCAGCCCCAGCATTTT
CASQGWGQPQHF
>TRBD1|TRBV4-1|-|TRBJ1-6
TGCGCCAGCAGCCAAGATGGTGGGACAGGGTTTTCACCCCTCCACTTT
CASSQDGGTGFSPLHF
>TRBD1|TRBV27|-|TRBJ2-1
TGTGCCAGCAGGGGGACAGGCTACAATGAGCAGTTCTTC
CASRGTGYNEQFF
>-|TRBV28|-|TRBJ1-4
TGTGCCAGCAGTTTAGGAGGGAAACGTGGAACAGGACTGTTTTTT
CASSLGGKRGTGLFF
>-|TRBV14|-|TRBJ2-1
TGTGCCAGCAGCCCGTCGCCCGGGACGGGGGCCTACAATGAGCAGTTCTTC
CASSPSPGTGAYNEQFF
>TRBD2|TRBV27|-|TRBJ2-5
TGTGCCAGCTCGGGGACTAGCGGGAACTCCCAAGAGACCCAGTACTTC
CASSGTSGNSQETQYF
>TRBD1|TRBV18|few|TRBJ1-1
TGTGCCAGCTCACCGGGACAGGGGAGGGAGAGAGAAGCTTTCTTT
CASSPGQGREREAFF
>TRBD1|TRBV27|-|TRBJ2-1
TGTGCCAGCAGTCCCCTAAGGGGGCCAGACAATGAGCAGTTCTTC
CASSPLRGPDNEQFF
>-|TRBV5-4|once|TRBJ2-3
TGTGCCAGCAGCTTCGATGCCGTAGAGGATACGCAGTATTTT
CASSFDAVEDTQYF
>-|TRBV2|-|TRBJ2-5
TGTGCCAGCAGTTGGGGGGAAGAGACCCAGTACTTC
CASSWGEETQYF
>TRBD2|TRBV4-1|-|TRBJ2-7
TGCGCCAGCAGCCAAGAGGTCAGCGGGATATCATACGAGCAGTACTTC
CASSQEVSGISYEQYF
>-|TRBV11-1|few|TRBJ1-4
TGTGCCAGCAGCCCGGGGAAAAATGAAAAACTGTTTTTT
CASSPGKNEKLFF
>-|TRBV30|-|TRBJ1-1
TGTGCCTGGAGTGTACTAACACAAGGGGACACTGAAGCTTTCTTT
CAWSVLTQGDTEAFF
>TRBD2|TRBV5-4|few|TRBJ2-5
TGTGCCAGCAGCTCGGGTACAGGGACTAGAAGTTTCGAGACCCAGTACTTC
CASSSGTGTRSFETQYF
>TRBD1|TRBV5-4|-|TRBJ2-7
TGTGCCAGCAGCTTAGGGACAGCTCTACCTTCCTTC
CASSLGTALPSF
>TRBD2|TRBV7-2|-|TRBJ2-5
TGTGCCAGCAGCTTAGCCCCGGTCCTAGCGGGAGGGTCTTCGTACCAAGAGACCCAGTACTTC
CASSLAPVLAGGSSYQETQYF
>TRBD2|TRBV7-9|-|TRBJ2-3
TGTGCCAGCAGCTATACTAGCGGGACCTTCACAGATACGCAGTATTTT
CASSYTSGTFTDTQYF
>TRBD2|TRBV6-2/TRBV6-3|-|TRBJ2-7
TGTGCCAGCAGTATTGAGCGGGAGGGCCCCTACGAGCAGTACTTC
CASSIEREGPYEQYF
>-|TRBV28|-|TRBJ2-2
TGTGCCAGCAGACCGGGGGCCGGGGAGCTGTTTTTT
CASRPGAGELFF
>TRBD2|TRBV4-1|-|TRBJ2-7
TGCGCCAGCAGCCAAGCTAGCGGGAGCTCCTACGAGCAGTACTTC
CASSQASGSSYEQYF
>-|TRBV3-1/TRBV3-2|-|TRBJ1-4
TGTGCCAGCAGCCCCGACAGGTCCTATAATGAAAAACTGTTTTTT
CASSPDRSYNEKLFF
>-|TRBV12-3/TRBV12-4|-|TRBJ1-2
TGTGCCAGCAGTTTCGGGGATGGCTACACCTTC
CASSFGDGYTF
>-|TRBV27|-|TRBJ1-6
TGTGCCAGCAGTTTAGGCCGGAGGACAGTTCAGAATTTCCGAAATTCACCCCTCCACTTT
CASSLGRRTVQNFRNSPLHF
>TRBD2|TRBV25-1|-|TRBJ2-3
TGTGCCAGCAGTGATTCCACTAGCGGTAGCACAGATACGCAGTATTTT
CASSDSTSGSTDTQYF
>TRBD1|TRBV6-5|-|TRBJ2-3
TGTGCCAGCAGAGGAGACAGGGGCACAGATACGCAGTATTTT
CASRGDRGTDTQYF
>-|TRBV27|-|TRBJ2-2
TGTGCCAGCACGGAGGACCGCCCGAGCACCGGGGAGCTGTTTTTT
CASTEDRPSTGELFF
>TRBD2|TRBV3-1/TRBV3-2|once|TRBJ2-7
TGTGCCAGCAGCCGGGAACTAGCGGCAACCTACGAGCAGTACTTC
CASSRELAATYEQYF
>TRBD2|TRBV24-1|-|TRBJ2-1
TGTGCCACCAGTGAGGCGGGACTAGCGGCCAATGAGCAGTTCTTC
CATSEAGLAANEQFF
>-|TRBV4-1|-|TRBJ2-4
TGCGCCAGCAGCCAAGCAGAGGAGACAGGTGAACTAGCCAAAAACATTCAGTACTTC
CASSQAEETGELAKNIQYF